These T cell receptor beta chains were read from a single sample in a study of T cell responses to AZD1222 COVID-19 vaccine. Only in-frame clones appear in the TCRdb table, and some are missing; sequencing was by immunoSEQ multiplex PCR. Of roughly 110,000 clones listed, about 92% are singletons. The source material was peripheral blood, sampled 28 days after the second AZD1222 dose. These receptors originate from an adult who received the AZD1222 COVID-19 vaccine. Both conserved end residues are part of each CDR3. Fields, in order: D gene, clone size, J gene, V gene, CDR3 protein, CDR3 DNA. D genes are given only for firm matches. Only some rows state a clone size, as once, few, many or a class for expanded clones.

>TRBD2|.|TRBJ2-3|TRBV3-1/TRBV3-2
CASSQAASGNTDTQYF
TGTGCCAGCAGCCAAGCGGCTAGCGGCAACACAGATACGCAGTATTTT
>TRBD1|.|TRBJ1-4|TRBV5-4
CASSQDRDSEKLFF
TGTGCCAGCAGCCAAGACAGGGACTCAGAAAAACTGTTTTTT
>.|.|TRBJ2-7|TRBV15
CATSRDGKEQYF
TGTGCCACCAGCAGAGATGGCAAGGAGCAGTACTTC
>.|once|TRBJ2-1|TRBV4-2
CASSQDHLWLDEQFF
TGTGCCAGCAGCCAAGATCACTTATGGTTGGATGAGCAGTTCTTC
>.|once|TRBJ2-1|TRBV7-9
CASSLRLLGGGHNEQFF
TGTGCCAGCAGCTTAAGGCTTTTGGGAGGCGGGCACAATGAGCAGTTCTTC
>.|.|TRBJ2-5|TRBV12-2
CASRFPRGRGSNGETQYF
TGTGCAAGTCGCTTCCCCCGGGGGCGGGGGTCGAATGGGGAGACCCAGTACTTC
>TRBD2|.|TRBJ2-1|TRBV7-2
CASSPWGVAGDNEQFF
TGTGCCAGCAGCCCCTGGGGAGTAGCGGGAGACAATGAGCAGTTCTTC
>TRBD1|.|TRBJ2-3|TRBV5-4
CASSASGTGRDTQYF
TGTGCCAGCAGCGCATCCGGGACAGGGAGGGATACGCAGTATTTT
>TRBD2|.|TRBJ2-3|TRBV5-1
CASSLGRGGTDTQYF
TGCGCCAGCAGCTTGGGACGGGGGGGCACAGATACGCAGTATTTT
>.|few|TRBJ1-1|TRBV6-5
CASSVTGLNTEAFF
TGTGCCAGCAGCGTTACGGGCCTGAACACTGAAGCTTTCTTT
>.|.|TRBJ2-7|TRBV20-1
CSASQFGSGPGFGYEQYF
TGCAGTGCTAGTCAGTTCGGTTCAGGGCCGGGATTTGGTTACGAGCAGTACTTC
>.|.|TRBJ1-1|TRBV12-5
CASGGALNTEAFF
TGTGCTAGTGGTGGGGCATTGAACACTGAAGCTTTCTTT
>.|.|TRBJ1-6|TRBV5-1
CASSLVDQGSYNSPLHF
TGCGCCAGCAGCTTGGTTGACCAGGGATCCTATAATTCACCCCTCCACTTT
>TRBD1|.|TRBJ1-1|TRBV7-9
CASRYKGGHTEAFF
TGTGCCAGCAGATACAAAGGGGGCCACACTGAAGCTTTCTTT
>.|.|TRBJ2-7|TRBV18
CASSPTRAGTRDEQYF
TGTGCCAGCTCACCCACCAGGGCCGGGACGAGGGACGAGCAGTACTTC
>TRBD1|once|TRBJ1-1|TRBV29-1
CSARTGRDTEAFF
TGCAGCGCCCGGACAGGGCGGGACACTGAAGCTTTCTTT
>.|.|TRBJ2-6|TRBV5-4
CASMPRAAAGANVLTF
TGTGCCAGCATGCCCCGAGCAGCTGCTGGGGCCAACGTCCTGACTTTC
>TRBD1|.|TRBJ2-1|TRBV18
CASSPTIGTGVNNEQFF
TGTGCCAGCTCACCAACTATCGGGACAGGGGTTAACAATGAGCAGTTCTTC
>.|.|TRBJ1-6|TRBV6-5
CASVRGSISSPLHF
TGTGCCAGCGTCCGGGGATCTATAAGTTCACCCCTCCACTTT
>TRBD2|.|TRBJ2-5|TRBV27
CASSLTSGTWETQYF
TGTGCCAGCAGTTTGACTAGCGGGACCTGGGAGACCCAGTACTTC
>.|.|TRBJ2-3|TRBV25-1
CASSDSGTFPPDTQYF
TGTGCCAGCAGTGATTCCGGGACATTTCCCCCAGATACGCAGTATTTT
>.|.|TRBJ1-2|TRBV19
CASSIGGLTPNYGYTF
TGTGCCAGTAGTATAGGGGGACTGACCCCCAACTATGGCTACACCTTC
>.|few|TRBJ1-6|TRBV5-4
CASSAVLWGFHNSPLHF
TGTGCCAGCAGCGCCGTCCTCTGGGGCTTCCATAATTCACCCCTCCACTTT
>.|.|TRBJ1-1|TRBV2
CASSGEGTEAFF
TGTGCCAGCAGTGGGGAGGGGACTGAAGCTTTCTTT
>TRBD1|once|TRBJ1-5|TRBV7-2
CASSAGQGAYQPQHF
TGTGCCAGCAGCGCAGGACAGGGGGCCTATCAGCCCCAGCATTTT
>.|.|TRBJ1-6|TRBV3-1/TRBV3-2
CASSQAPSGGNRSPLHF
TGTGCCAGCAGCCAGGCCCCCTCGGGAGGGAATCGTTCACCCCTCCACTTT
>TRBD1|once|TRBJ2-2|TRBV27
CASSPRGNGIGELFF
TGTGCCAGCAGCCCCAGGGGGAACGGGATCGGGGAGCTGTTTTTT
>TRBD1|.|TRBJ1-4|TRBV7-2
CASSLVQGNNEKLFF
TGTGCCAGCAGCTTAGTACAGGGGAATAATGAAAAACTGTTTTTT
>.|.|TRBJ1-1|TRBV19
CASSSRGNTEAFF
TGTGCCAGTAGTAGTAGGGGGAACACTGAAGCTTTCTTT
>TRBD2|.|TRBJ2-1|TRBV5-1
CASTWTSGSYNEQFF
TGCGCCTCCACCTGGACTAGCGGGAGCTACAATGAGCAGTTCTTC
>.|.|TRBJ1-5|TRBV19
CASSTTSGNQPQHF
TGTGCCAGTAGTACCACATCGGGCAATCAGCCCCAGCATTTT
>TRBD1|.|TRBJ1-3|TRBV19
CASSAGGSGNTIYF
TGTGCCAGTAGTGCAGGGGGCTCGGGAAACACCATATATTTT
>.|.|TRBJ1-2|TRBV29-1
CSVEKGLRDLGYTF
TGCAGCGTTGAAAAGGGCCTTAGGGATCTGGGCTACACCTTC
>.|.|TRBJ2-1|TRBV4-3
CASSPTSQGTYNEQFF
TGCGCCAGCAGCCCCACAAGCCAGGGCACCTACAATGAGCAGTTCTTC
>TRBD1|once|TRBJ2-1|TRBV5-5
CASSFSSGQVANEQFF
TGTGCCAGCAGCTTTTCATCGGGACAGGTCGCGAATGAGCAGTTCTTC
>TRBD2|.|TRBJ2-7|TRBV5-4
CASSVLAGDNEQYF
TGTGCCAGCAGCGTACTAGCGGGAGACAACGAGCAGTACTTC
>.|.|TRBJ2-2|TRBV10-3
CAISGQKNTGELFF
TGTGCCATCAGTGGACAGAAGAACACCGGGGAGCTGTTTTTT
>.|.|TRBJ2-3|TRBV4-1
CASSHRDDGGDTQYF
TGCGCCAGCAGCCATAGGGACGATGGGGGAGATACGCAGTATTTT
>.|.|TRBJ1-2|TRBV4-1
CASSQPDGYYGYTF
TGCGCCAGCAGCCAACCTGACGGTTACTATGGCTACACCTTC
>.|once|TRBJ1-1|TRBV18
CASSPGNTEAFF
TGTGCCAGCTCACCAGGTAACACTGAAGCTTTCTTT
>.|.|TRBJ2-1|TRBV19
CASSMNRVENEQFF
TGTGCCAGTAGTATGAATAGGGTGGAGAATGAGCAGTTCTTC
>TRBD1|.|TRBJ1-1|TRBV9
CASSPRQGSNTEAFF
TGTGCCAGCAGCCCTAGACAGGGGTCGAACACTGAAGCTTTCTTT